The 20 T cell receptor beta chains below come from one sample, sequenced in a study of identical twins. MiXCR, applied by TCRdb to the 5' RACE reads, yields one record per CDR3 protein. Of approximately 620,000 distinct CDR3 sequences in the sample, over 8.5% were seen once. The data also belong to a second study, concerning yellow fever vaccine responses in identical twins.

Sequencing input: PBMCs. These receptors were obtained from a woman aged 18 to 35 in good health.

This clonotype came up many times. The chain links TRBV3-1 to TRBJ1-2, with a tentative D call TRBD1 (5 bases). Trimming shortened V by 4 bases and J by 8 bases, and 14 bases separated the two germline ends. The CDR3 consists of 13 residues. The germline V gene has CDR1 LGHDT and CDR2 YNNKEL (reference sequence). In DNA, the CDR3 is TGTGCCAGCAGCCGTTTGGCGGGGGTCGGCTACACCTTC. It codes for CASSRLAGVGYTF.

The table lists this clonotype with a few counts. J is TRBJ2-7 and V is TRBV27, with D unresolved. The germline CDR1 and CDR2 sequences are MNHEY and SMNVEV (reference sequence). Deletions cut 5 bases from V and 3 bases from J, with 11 bases between. The CDR3 is 13 amino acids. The CDR3 protein is CASSESYFYEQYF. The CDR3 bases are TGTGCCAGCAGTGAGAGCTACTTCTACGAGCAGTACTTC.

This clonotype was counted between two and nine times. The J gene is TRBJ2-3, the V gene TRBV11-2; TRBD1 matches 8 bases. CDR3 length: 15 residues. Germline V gene data show CDR1 as SGHAT and CDR2 as FQNNGV. V was clipped by 5 bases and J by 5 bases; unmatched bases: 9. CDR3 protein: CASSVGQGGGDTQYF. The CDR3 nucleotides read TGTGCCAGCAGCGTCGGACAGGGTGGAGGAGATACGCAGTATTTT. Full variable domain (missing parts from reference TRBV11-2 and TRBJ2-3): EAGVAQSPRYKIIEKRQSVAFWCNPISGHATLYWYQQILGQGPKLLIQFQNNGVVDDSQLPKDRFSAERLKGVDSTLKIQPAKLEDSAVYLCASSVGQGGGDTQYFGPGTRLTVL.

This rearrangement joins TRBV5-1 to TRBJ2-7, with TRBD1 matching over 9 bases. Germline CDR1 SGHRS, CDR2 YFSETQ. The CDR3 runs 14 residues. V shed 4 bases, J shed 5 bases, and the junction held 7 bases outside the gene matches. CDR3 in amino acids: CASSLQGAGHEQYF. The CDR3 DNA reads TGCGCCAGCAGCCTACAGGGGGCAGGACACGAGCAGTACTTC.

This clonotype was detected a few times. V is TRBV4-3 and J is TRBJ1-1; D is ambiguous. V gave up 1 base and J gave up 0 bases, with 9 bases separating them. CDR3 length: 15 amino acids. Germline loops: CDR1 LGHNA, CDR2 YSLEER. The DNA for the CDR3 is TGCGCCAGCAGCCAAGGGTACAGCCTGAACACTGAAGCTTTCTTT. Residues: CASSQGYSLNTEAFF.

The chain carries TRBV2 and TRBJ1-4; TRBD1 agrees at 9 bases. Germline lookup yields CDR1 SNHLY and CDR2 FYNNEI. Trimming at V came to 5 bases and at J to 6 bases, leaving 4 bases not matched to a gene. CDR3 length: 14 amino acids. The chain's CDR3 is CASSKDRGDEKLFF. The CDR3 coding sequence is TGTGCCAGCAGTAAGGACAGGGGTGATGAAAAACTGTTTTTT.

The chain joins TRBV7-8 to TRBJ2-1; tentatively, D is TRBD2 (7 bases). CDR1 and CDR2 (germline): SGHVS, FQNEAQ. V was cut by 5 bases and J by 4 bases, with 21 bases left in between. The CDR3 is made up of 17 amino acids. CDR3 residues: CASSHIGGRMTYNEQFF. CDR3 sequence (DNA): TGTGCCAGCAGCCACATCGGGGGGCGAATGACGTACAATGAGCAGTTCTTC.

This clonotype was seen only a few times. J is TRBJ2-5 and V is TRBV24-1, with TRBD1 matching over 7 bases. In germline, CDR1 is KGHDR, CDR2 SFDVKD. The junction had 12 bases not matched to a gene; V was cut back by 7 bases and J by 5 bases. CDR3 size: 15 residues. The CDR3 region is CATSKPTGPSETQYF. The CDR3 coding sequence is TGTGCCACCAGCAAGCCGACAGGGCCAAGTGAGACCCAGTACTTC.

This clonotype was seen a few times. The rearrangement joins TRBV27 to TRBJ1-1, with D hard to call. CDR1 is MNHEY and CDR2 is SMNVEV in the germline V gene (reference sequence). Trimming took 7 bases from V and 2 from J, leaving 14 bases between them. This CDR3 is 14 amino acids long. CDR3 in DNA: TGTGCCAGCACCATGAAGGTGGGCAACACTGAAGCTTTCTTT. Translated: CASTMKVGNTEAFF.

A remark on this clonotype: The DNA is left out, because the CDR3 cannot be placed on it with certainty; the CDR3 is given as TCRdb lists it. The genes are TRBV28 and TRBJ2-7. The length of the CDR3 is 12 amino acids, counting both ends. Germline loops: CDR1 MDHEN, CDR2 SYDVKM. The CDR3 reads CASSTSVYEQYF.

This clonotype was observed a few times. The genes are TRBV29-1 and TRBJ2-1; D gene uncertain. Germline V gives CDR1 SQVTM, CDR2 ANQGSEA. CDR3 length: 13 amino acids. V gave up 3 bases and J gave up 1 base, with 7 bases separating them. The CDR3 here is CSVDGESYNEQFF. The CDR3 coding sequence is TGCAGCGTTGATGGCGAATCCTACAATGAGCAGTTCTTC.

In this sample, this clonotype turned up a few times. The genes are TRBV6-1 and TRBJ1-4; D not certain. From germline, CDR1 is MNHNS and CDR2 SASEGT. V lost 0 bases and J lost 0, with 8 bases in between. The CDR3 sequence is 16 residues long. CDR3 sequence: CASSEARRTTNEKLFF. The DNA of the CDR3 is TGTGCCAGCAGTGAAGCCCGCCGGACAACTAATGAAAAACTGTTTTTT.

This clonotype was recorded many times. V and J are TRBV11-1 and TRBJ2-6; maybe TRBD2 (5 bases). Germline values: CDR1 SGHAT, CDR2 FQDESV (reference sequence). The CDR3 is 18 residues long. The ends were cut back, 5 bases at V and 1 base at J, with 18 bases in the middle. The CDR3 bases are TGTGCCAGCAGCCCGAGGACGTCCGGGAAATCTGGGGCCAACGTCCTGACTTTC. As protein: CASSPRTSGKSGANVLTF.

The chain recombines TRBV10-3 with TRBJ2-1, with TRBD2 matching 11 bases. Germline-derived CDR1 and CDR2 are ENHRY and SYGVKD. There are 17 residues in the CDR3. Losses at the gene ends were 3 bases for V and 10 bases for J; bases not matched to a gene: 14. DNA of the CDR3: TGTGCCATCAGTGAAATTACCGGGACTAGCGGAGTGGGAGAGCAGTTCTTC. This encodes CAISEITGTSGVGEQFF.

This clonotype has more than one count but fewer than ten. The chain links TRBV2 to TRBJ2-1; 12 bases are shared with TRBD2. CDR1 SNHLY and CDR2 FYNNEI come from the germline V gene. This CDR3 has 17 amino acids. J lost 3 bases, V lost 8 bases, and 11 bases had no gene match. CDR3 sequence reads: CASGLLAGGTYYNEQFF. In DNA form, the CDR3 reads TGTGCCAGCGGATTACTAGCGGGGGGAACTTACTACAATGAGCAGTTCTTC. Drawing the rest from reference TRBV2 and TRBJ2-1, the complete variable domain is EPEVTQTPSHQVTQMGQEVILRCVPISNHLYFYWYRQILGQKVEFLVSFYNNEISEKSEIFDDQFSVERPDGSNFTLKIRSTKLEDSAMYFCASGLLAGGTYYNEQFFGPGTRLTVL.

The chain combines TRBV2 with TRBJ2-3; 13 nucleotides agree with TRBD2. There are 16 residues in the CDR3. Per the germline V gene, CDR1 is SNHLY and CDR2 is FYNNEI. The V and J ends lost 8 bases and 4 bases, in that order; junction bases with no gene match: 9. Written as DNA, the CDR3 is TGTGCCAGCCCTAAGGGTACTAGCGGGAGGGCAGATACGCAGTATTTT. Translated, it gives CASPKGTSGRADTQYF.

This clonotype was seen only a few times. The chain links TRBV27 to TRBJ1-1, with 7 positions matching TRBD1. The trim removed 2 bases at V and 8 bases at J, leaving 8 bases unmatched. This CDR3 is built from 14 residues. Germline CDR1 is MNHEY and CDR2 is SMNVEV (reference sequence). CDR3 in amino acids: CASSLPGGIHEAFF. DNA of the CDR3: TGTGCCAGCAGTTTACCAGGGGGAATCCACGAAGCTTTCTTT.

V is TRBV4-1 and J is TRBJ1-1, with a possible D match to TRBD1 (6 bases). V gave up 0 bases and J gave up 6 bases, with 20 bases separating them. CDR3 size: 17 residues. Germline lookup yields CDR1 MGHRA and CDR2 YSYEKL. The CDR3 is CASSQEPPLPGAPEAFF. DNA for the CDR3: TGCGCCAGCAGCCAAGAACCCCCCTTGCCAGGGGCCCCTGAAGCTTTCTTT.

The chain recombines TRBV3-1 with TRBJ2-3; 8 nucleotides line up with TRBD1. CDR3 length equals 19 residues. Trimming at V came to 1 base and at J to 5 bases, leaving 17 bases not matched to a gene. Germline CDR1 and CDR2: LGHDT and YNNKEL (reference sequence). CDR3 nucleotide sequence: TGTGCCAGCAGCCAAGGCCGGGACAGGACGTTTTTAGTGGGAGATACGCAGTATTTT. Translating gives CASSQGRDRTFLVGDTQYF.

The genes are TRBV7-2 and TRBJ2-3, with D unclear. This CDR3 spans 13 amino acids. The germline V gene has CDR1 SGHTA and CDR2 FQGNSA. V lost 7 bases to trimming and J lost 2 bases, with 10 bases between them. The CDR3 DNA is TGTGCCAGCACTACTCGGATCACAGATACGCAGTATTTT. It yields the protein CASTTRITDTQYF.